This T cell receptor (beta chain) originates from a study of T cell changes during pregnancy in multiple sclerosis. The repertoire was sequenced with immunoSEQ multiplex PCR; TCRdb's copy has only in-frame clones and lacks some. This sample has about 80,000 clones, with 93% found just once. This CDR3 region has 14 residues. Trimming cost V 0 bases and J 4 bases; bases outside gene matches: 1. Germline loops: CDR1 GTSNPN, CDR2 SVGIG (reference sequence). This clonotype originated in a female donor in good health, enrolled as a control in a pregnancy study. The chain couples TRBV30 to TRBJ2-3; 10 bases are a match to TRBD1. Sequences were derived from peripheral blood, sampled after pregnancy. CDR3 sequence reads: CAWSVGTGADTQYF. In DNA form, the CDR3 reads TGTGCCTGGAGTGTAGGGACAGGGGCAGATACGCAGTATTTT.